One sample yielded the 22 T cell receptor beta chains listed below, sequenced in a study of T cell changes during pregnancy in multiple sclerosis. The table came from immunoSEQ multiplex PCR; TCRdb's copy has only in-frame clones and leaves some out. Of fewer than 85,000 clones in the sample, 90% to 95% were seen once. The sequencing used peripheral blood, collected in the second trimester of pregnancy. These receptor sequences come from a female donor with multiple sclerosis, enrolled in a pregnancy study.

The rearrangement links TRBV2 to TRBJ1-1; D might be TRBD1 (6 bases). Trimming removed 10 bases at V and 3 bases at J, with 12 bases between. The CDR3 runs 12 residues. Germline loops: CDR1 SNHLY, CDR2 FYNNEI. The CDR3 DNA follows: TGTGCCATCAACAGGGAAGACACTGAAGCTTTCTTT. Its protein product is CAINREDTEAFF.

The genes are TRBV10-3 and TRBJ2-1; tentative D call: TRBD2 (5 bases). V lost 6 bases, J lost 0 bases, and 9 bases lay in between. The CDR3 is 14 amino acids. The germline gives CDR1 ENHRY, CDR2 SYGVKD. The CDR3 reads CAISARGSYNEQFF. The CDR3 bases are TGTGCCATCAGCGCCCGGGGCTCCTACAATGAGCAGTTCTTC.

The V gene is TRBV5-1, the J gene TRBJ2-1; D is uncertain. The CDR3 length is 13 residues. Germline CDR1 and CDR2: SGHRS and YFSETQ. Between the trimmed V and J ends, which lost 4 bases and 7 bases, there was a span of 12 bases. The CDR3 loop is CASSLDLVNEQFF. The CDR3 region has the DNA TGCGCCAGCAGCCTCGACTTAGTAAATGAGCAGTTCTTC.

The chain employs TRBV10-1 and TRBJ2-5; the match to TRBD2 covers 15 bases. Germline values: CDR1 WNHNN, CDR2 SYGVQD (reference sequence). J was trimmed by 4 bases and V by 5 bases; bases with no gene match: 8. This CDR3 is built from 17 residues. Here the CDR3 DNA reads TGCGCCAGCAGTCGGGGACTAGCGGGAGGTCTGCGAGAGACCCAGTACTTC. Residues: CASSRGLAGGLRETQYF.

This chain joins TRBV5-8 and TRBJ2-7, with D possibly matching TRBD2 (5 bases). Germline V gives CDR1 SGHTS, CDR2 YDEGEE. V was trimmed by 4 bases and J by 4 bases, leaving 9 bases between them. The CDR3 consists of 12 residues. The CDR3 loop is CASSLRGYEQYF. CDR3 coding DNA: TGTGCCAGCAGCCTTCGGGGTTACGAGCAGTACTTC.

The chain joins TRBV6-1 to TRBJ2-3, with unresolved D. Germline CDR1 is MNHNS and CDR2 is SASEGT. The germline V and J ends were trimmed by 0 bases and 2 bases, with 3 bases remaining between them. The CDR3 is 13 residues long. The CDR3 is CASSEAATDTQYF. The DNA for the CDR3 is TGTGCCAGCAGTGAAGCGGCCACAGATACGCAGTATTTT.

The chain employs TRBV7-9 and TRBJ2-5; TRBD2 is a possible D gene (5 bases). V was clipped by 7 bases and J by 5 bases, with 17 bases between them. This CDR3 spans 14 amino acids. CDR1 is SEHNR and CDR2 is FQNEAQ in the germline V gene (reference sequence). The CDR3 spells CASILEEEYETQYF. In DNA form, the CDR3 reads TGTGCCAGCATTCTCGAGGAGGAATATGAGACCCAGTACTTC.

Of note for this clone: Other DNA variants within this sample encode the same CDR3. The chain has TRBV5-1 and TRBJ2-3; 10 nucleotides agree with TRBD2. In germline, CDR1 is SGHRS, CDR2 YFSETQ. V trimming: 2 bases; J trimming: 1 base; junction bases outside the gene matches: 1. This CDR3 has 15 residues. DNA of the CDR3: TGCGCCAGCAGCTTAGGGACTAGCGGCACAGATACGCAGTATTTT. Protein: CASSLGTSGTDTQYF.

This clone was detected many times. V is TRBV4-2 and J is TRBJ1-4, with TRBD1 as a possible D gene (6 bases). CDR1 and CDR2 (germline): LGHNA, YNFKEQ. This CDR3 is built from 16 residues. V shed 4 bases and J shed 0 bases, with 12 bases lying between them. DNA for the CDR3: TGTGCCAGCAGCCGCACAGGGCCTGCAACTAATGAAAAACTGTTTTTT. This encodes CASSRTGPATNEKLFF.

The CDR3, as DNA: TGCGCCAGCAGCCTTCGGACAGGGGGCACAGATACGCAGTATTTT. Translating gives CASSLRTGGTDTQYF. V is TRBV4-1 and J is TRBJ2-3, with 9 nucleotides matching TRBD1. CDR1 MGHRA and CDR2 YSYEKL come from the germline V gene. The V segment lost 4 bases and the J segment 1 base; nucleotides outside the gene matches: 3. This CDR3 is built from 15 residues.

This chain connects TRBV6-1 to TRBJ2-3; TRBD1 might be the D (5 bases). This CDR3 contains 15 residues. Germline V lookup: CDR1 MNHNS, CDR2 SASEGT. The V and J ends lost 6 bases and 4 bases respectively, with 17 bases between them. The DNA for the CDR3 is TGTGCCAGCAGCGTACAGGCATCTGATGCAGATACGCAGTATTTT. The encoded protein is CASSVQASDADTQYF.

This chain uses TRBV5-1 with TRBJ1-2; D perhaps matches TRBD1 (5 bases). The CDR3 is 14 residues long. The V end was cut by 2 bases, the J end by 7 bases, with 15 bases between. The germline V gene has CDR1 SGHRS and CDR2 YFSETQ. CDR3: CASSFQQGRGGYTF. As DNA, the CDR3 is TGCGCCAGCAGCTTCCAGCAGGGTAGGGGTGGCTACACCTTC. The full variable domain, rest sourced from reference TRBV5-1 and TRBJ1-2, is KAGVTQTPRYLIKTRGQQVTLSCSPISGHRSVSWYQQTPGQGLQFLFEYFSETQRNKGNFPGRFSGRQFSNSRSEMNVSTLELGDSALYLCASSFQQGRGGYTFGSGTRLTVV.

The rearrangement joins TRBV13 to TRBJ1-2, with D possibly matching TRBD1 (5 bases). Germline V gives CDR1 PRHDT, CDR2 FYEKMQ (reference sequence). The CDR3 has 18 residues. V was shortened by 2 bases and J by 2 bases, with 21 bases between the two germline ends. The CDR3 is CASSLRGQADIDNYGYTF. The CDR3 region has the DNA TGTGCCAGCAGCTTAAGAGGTCAGGCGGACATCGACAACTATGGCTACACCTTC.

This clone has just one count. The chain uses TRBV19 and TRBJ2-7; the D is unclear. CDR1 and CDR2 (germline): LNHDA, SQIVND (reference sequence). V lost 5 bases and J 2 bases, leaving 10 bases between the germline ends. The CDR3 has 13 residues. The CDR3 DNA follows: TGTGCCAGTAGTCCCGCTCGAGCCTACGAGCAGTACTTC. Its translation: CASSPARAYEQYF.

The gene calls are TRBV18 and TRBJ1-4; a weak D match, TRBD1 (6 bases). Germline V gene data show CDR1 as KGHSH and CDR2 as LQKENI. The CDR3 loop spans 15 amino acids. V was shortened by 3 bases and J by 0 bases, with 8 bases between the two germline ends. The chain's CDR3 is CASSPRTATNEKLFF. CDR3 sequence (DNA): TGTGCCAGCTCACCGCGGACAGCAACTAATGAAAAACTGTTTTTT.

This chain uses TRBV6-5 with TRBJ1-5; D possibly corresponds to TRBD1 (6 bases). Deletions cut 0 bases from V and 7 bases from J, with 13 bases between. Germline-derived CDR1 and CDR2 are MNHEY and SVGAGI. The CDR3 extends over 15 amino acids. CDR3 coding DNA: TGTGCCAGCAGTTACTCGGGGGACAACGGGCAGCCCCAGCATTTT. Its protein is CASSYSGDNGQPQHF.

The genes are TRBV6-6 and TRBJ2-1; 7 nucleotides match TRBD1. Germline V gives CDR1 MNHNY, CDR2 SVGAGI (reference sequence). The CDR3 contains 15 residues. V lost 5 bases to trimming and J lost 0 bases; unmatched junction nucleotides: 4. The CDR3 loop is CASSKQGSSYNEQFF. CDR3 coding DNA: TGTGCCAGCAGTAAACAGGGGAGCTCCTACAATGAGCAGTTCTTC.

The chain links TRBV10-1 to TRBJ2-7, with TRBD2 identical over 14 bases. Germline V gives CDR1 WNHNN, CDR2 SYGVQD (reference sequence). V lost 5 bases and J lost 5; bases outside the gene matches: 5. CDR3 size: 15 residues. The CDR3 DNA is TGCGCCAGCAGTAAAGGGACTAGCGGGAGTCACGAGCAGTACTTC. Amino acids: CASSKGTSGSHEQYF.

The chain uses TRBV27 and TRBJ1-1; 8 bases fit TRBD1. The CDR3 contains 14 residues. In germline, CDR1 is MNHEY, CDR2 SMNVEV (reference sequence). Trimming took 6 bases from V and 3 from J; bases not matched to a gene: 6. CDR3 sequence: CASRSTGGYTEAFF. CDR3 in DNA: TGTGCCAGCAGGTCCACAGGGGGGTACACTGAAGCTTTCTTT.

The chain carries TRBV18 and TRBJ2-5, with 9 bases that match TRBD1. This CDR3 has 17 residues. CDR1 KGHSH and CDR2 LQKENI come from the germline V gene. V lost 3 bases and J lost 1; bases outside the gene matches: 9. The CDR3 nucleotides are TGTGCCAGCTCACCGGTCGCAAACAGGGGGCCCCAAGAGACCCAGTACTTC. Its protein is CASSPVANRGPQETQYF. The full variable domain, with the rest looked up from reference TRBV18 and TRBJ2-5, is NAGVMQNPRHLVRRRGQEARLRCSPMKGHSHVYWYRQLPEEGLKFMVYLQKENIIDESGMPKERFSAEFPKEGPSILRIQQVVRGDSAAYFCASSPVANRGPQETQYFGPGTRLLVL.

The rearrangement joins TRBV12-5 to TRBJ2-3; 7 bases agree with TRBD2. CDR1 and CDR2 (germline): LGHNT, FRNRAP. V shed 1 base, J shed 1 base, and the junction held 2 bases outside the gene matches. The CDR3 consists of 15 residues. The CDR3 sequence is CASGLASGGTDTQYF. CDR3 in DNA: TGTGCTAGTGGTTTGGCTAGCGGTGGCACAGATACGCAGTATTTT.

The chain employs TRBV5-1 and TRBJ2-5; D not certain. The germline V gene has CDR1 SGHRS and CDR2 YFSETQ. The CDR3 extends over 11 amino acids. V dropped 2 bases and J dropped 3 bases, with 2 bases sitting between them. CDR3 DNA sequence: TGCGCCAGCAGCTTCAAAGAGACCCAGTACTTC. It codes for CASSFKETQYF. Full variable domain (remainder filled in from reference TRBV5-1 and TRBJ2-5): KAGVTQTPRYLIKTRGQQVTLSCSPISGHRSVSWYQQTPGQGLQFLFEYFSETQRNKGNFPGRFSGRQFSNSRSEMNVSTLELGDSALYLCASSFKETQYFGPGTRLLVL.